Shown below are 24 T cell receptor beta chains from a single sample sequenced in a study of T cells in Graves' hyperthyroidism and ophthalmopathy. RNA transcripts were the template for amplifying TCR beta CDR3 regions. An initial round of RT-PCR targeting the TCR CDR3 relied on the HTBI primer set. TCRdb re-analysed the multiplex PCR reads in MiXCR, keeping a single row per CDR3 protein. This sample yields 360,000 or so distinct CDR3 sequences, of which over 15% are seen a single time; about a sixth belongs to the top ten. The sequenced sample consisted of blood. These receptors came from a woman between 40 and 55 years old with Graves' ophthalmopathy.

The sample holds many counts of this clonotype. The CDR3 DNA reads TGCAGCGCAATAGACACCCAAAGCAATCAGCCCCAGCATTTT. Its translation: CSAIDTQSNQPQHF. This chain uses TRBV29-1 with TRBJ1-5; no clear D gene. The CDR3 is 14 residues long. V gave up 7 bases and J gave up 1 base, with 14 bases separating them. Looked up from germline, CDR1 is SQVTM and CDR2 is ANQGSEA.

This clonotype was seen repeatedly, ten times or more. This may be a read error, as it is one base from a much larger clone. The J gene is TRBJ2-5, the V gene TRBV27, with TRBD1 identical over 7 bases. V was pared by 1 base and J by 7 bases, with 9 bases of the junction left unmatched. The CDR3 totals 15 residues. The germline V gene has CDR1 MNHEY and CDR2 SMNVEV (reference sequence). The CDR3 nucleotides read TGTGCCAGCAGTTTATTCGAGTCGTCAGGGGGGACCCAGTACTTC. Residues: CASSLFESSGGTQYF.

This clonotype has more than one count but fewer than ten. The genes are TRBV29-1 and TRBJ1-2; TRBD1 is a possible D gene (6 bases). Per germline, CDR1 SQVTM and CDR2 ANQGSEA. CDR3 length: 12 residues. The V gene lost 4 bases and the J gene lost 6 bases, with 12 bases spanning the gap. Here the CDR3 reads CSVGTAGDGYTF. CDR3 coding DNA: TGCAGCGTTGGGACAGCCGGGGATGGCTACACCTTC.

This clonotype was recorded many times. This chain joins TRBV12-3 or TRBV12-4 and TRBJ1-2; maybe TRBD1 (5 bases). The V gene lost 4 bases and the J gene lost 1 base, with 13 bases spanning the gap. This CDR3 region has 15 residues. The CDR3 loop reads CASSSPDTFNYGYTF. CDR3 nucleotides: TGTGCCAGCAGTTCCCCGGACACGTTTAACTATGGCTACACCTTC.

The chain links TRBV12-3 or TRBV12-4 to TRBJ1-2; 9 positions match TRBD1. The J segment lost 3 bases and the V segment lost 8 bases, leaving 4 bases of the junction unmatched. The CDR3 spans 13 residues. The CDR3 sequence is CASLGDRDYGYTF. The CDR3, as DNA: TGTGCCAGCCTAGGGGACAGGGACTATGGCTACACCTTC.

There are many counts of this clonotype. The chain employs TRBV28 and TRBJ1-1; tentative D call: TRBD1 (5 bases). Germline V CDR1 and CDR2: MDHEN, SYDVKM. Trimming took off 6 bases at V and 1 base at J, with 9 bases between the two ends. This CDR3 is built from 13 residues. The CDR3 region has the DNA TGTGCCAGCAGAAGGGGACCGAACACTGAAGCTTTCTTT. Protein sequence: CASRRGPNTEAFF.

This clonotype was seen repeatedly, ten times or more. A much larger clone lies a single base off, so this may be a read error. The chain combines TRBV20-1 with TRBJ2-5; D remains ambiguous. Germline V CDR1 and CDR2: DFQATT, SNEGSKA (reference sequence). V lost 6 bases, J lost 7 bases, and 15 bases lay in between. The CDR3 runs 12 residues. The CDR3 region is CSAGPAGSTQYF. The CDR3 coding sequence is TGCAGTGCAGGTCCAGCCGGGTCGACCCAGTACTTC.

The V call is TRBV15, the J call TRBJ2-7; 12 nucleotides match TRBD2. Germline loops: CDR1 LNHNV, CDR2 YYDKDF (reference sequence). This CDR3 has 16 amino acids. Germline trimming cut 2 bases from V and 5 bases from J; bases unmatched to any gene: 7. CDR3 bases: TGTGCCACCAGCAGACCGACTAGCGGGAGATCTCACGAGCAGTACTTC. It translates to CATSRPTSGRSHEQYF.

The V gene is TRBV6-5, the J gene TRBJ2-7; unclear D gene. V was trimmed by 4 bases and J by 2 bases, leaving 9 bases between them. This CDR3 has 13 amino acids. The V gene's germline CDR1 is MNHEY and CDR2 SVGAGI. In DNA form, the CDR3 reads TGTGCCAGCAGTTCTACATACACCTACGAGCAGTACTTC. Translation: CASSSTYTYEQYF.

This clonotype has at least ten counts. The CDR3 sequence: CASSERQGLGEAFF. As DNA, the CDR3 is TGCGCCAGCAGTGAGCGACAGGGGTTGGGTGAAGCTTTCTTT. The chain joins TRBV10-2 to TRBJ1-1; 8 positions match TRBD1. This CDR3 is 14 amino acids long. The ends lost 2 bases at V and 7 bases at J; junction bases unmatched: 6. Per the germline V gene, CDR1 is WSHSY and CDR2 is SAAADI.

The sample holds many counts of this clonotype. The genes are TRBV14 and TRBJ2-5; 10 bases are shared with TRBD2. The CDR3 spans 18 residues. V gave up 4 bases and J gave up 0 bases; unmatched junction bases: 11. Germline V lookup: CDR1 SGHDN, CDR2 FVKESK. This CDR3 is CASSRTFGLAGDQETQYF. The DNA of the CDR3 is TGTGCCAGCAGCCGAACCTTCGGGCTAGCGGGAGACCAAGAGACCCAGTACTTC.

This clonotype occurred many times. This chain uses TRBV20-1 with TRBJ2-5, with 7 bases matching TRBD1. Germline V gives CDR1 DFQATT, CDR2 SNEGSKA (reference sequence). Trimming at V came to 1 base and at J to 1 base, leaving 3 bases not matched to a gene. CDR3 size: 14 residues. This CDR3 is CSARVGDSQETQYF. CDR3 in DNA: TGCAGTGCTAGAGTAGGGGACAGCCAAGAGACCCAGTACTTC.

About this clonotype: A much larger clonotype is one base distant, so this may be a read error. The CDR3 does not end in the conserved phenylalanine or tryptophan, so this is likely a read error. J is TRBJ2-4 and V is TRBV24-1; D may be TRBD1 (6 bases). Between the trimmed V and J ends, which lost 6 bases and 3 bases, there was a span of 11 bases. CDR3 length: 14 amino acids. Germline assignment: CDR1 KGHDR and CDR2 SFDVKD. The CDR3 loop reads CATSTGTGKNIQYS. CDR3 nucleotides: TGTGCCACCAGTACAGGGACGGGCAAAAACATTCAGTACTCC.

This clonotype was recorded at least ten times. This sequence joins TRBV24-1 and TRBJ1-2; TRBD1 aligns across 8 bases. The CDR3 consists of 14 residues. Germline V gene data show CDR1 as KGHDR and CDR2 as SFDVKD. V shed 5 bases, J shed 8 bases, and the junction held 9 bases outside the gene matches. CDR3 coding DNA: TGTGCCACCAGTGCTGAGGACAGGGTGGGAGGCTACACCTTC. Its translation: CATSAEDRVGGYTF.

This chain connects TRBV28 to TRBJ1-5, with TRBD1 matching 7 bases. The CDR3 is made up of 17 amino acids. Germline V lookup: CDR1 MDHEN, CDR2 SYDVKM. V shed 4 bases and J 1 base; nucleotides not matched to a gene: 10. The CDR3 is CASSYRQGGNSNQPQHF. For the CDR3, the DNA is TGTGCCAGCAGTTACCGACAGGGAGGGAACAGCAATCAGCCCCAGCATTTT.

This clonotype was found many times. The genes are TRBV28 and TRBJ2-7, with 7 bases matching TRBD1. The trim removed 3 bases at V and 6 bases at J, leaving 8 bases unmatched. This CDR3 spans 14 amino acids. Per germline, CDR1 MDHEN and CDR2 SYDVKM. The CDR3 coding sequence is TGTGCCAGCAGTTTTCACCTCCCAGGGGGCGAGCAGTACTTC. It is translated as CASSFHLPGGEQYF.

Ten or more counts support this clonotype. This chain links TRBV6-5 with TRBJ2-7; no clear D gene. The length of the CDR3 is 14 residues. Germline V lookup: CDR1 MNHEY, CDR2 SVGAGI. V gave up 5 bases and J gave up 1 base, with 12 bases separating them. Here the CDR3 reads CASSPRHGSYEQYF. CDR3 sequence (DNA): TGTGCCAGCAGTCCAAGACACGGTTCCTACGAGCAGTACTTC.

This clonotype was observed at least ten times. The rearrangement links TRBV12-5 to TRBJ2-1, with 7 nucleotides matching TRBD1. Losses at the gene ends were 5 bases for V and 0 bases for J; bases not matched to a gene: 4. This CDR3 has 15 amino acids. Germline V gene lookup returns CDR1 LGHNT and CDR2 FRNRAP. The CDR3 spells CASGLNRGSYNEQFF. The DNA of the CDR3 is TGTGCTAGTGGTCTCAACAGGGGCTCCTACAATGAGCAGTTCTTC. Full variable domain (rest looked up from reference TRBV12-5 and TRBJ2-1): DARVTQTPRHKVTEMGQEVTMRCQPILGHNTVFWYRQTMMQGLELLAYFRNRAPLDDSGMPKDRFSAEMPDATLATLKIQPSEPRDSAVYFCASGLNRGSYNEQFFGPGTRLTVL.

This clonotype was seen a handful of times. The rearrangement uses TRBV5-1 and TRBJ2-7; tentatively, D is TRBD2 (7 bases). Between the trimmed V and J ends, which lost 4 bases and 3 bases, there was a span of 20 bases. CDR1 is SGHRS, CDR2 YFSETQ, per germline. This CDR3 region has 16 residues. In DNA, the CDR3 is TGCGCCAGCAGCAGATCGGGGGGCCCTGTTAGCTACGAGCAGTACTTC. It is translated as CASSRSGGPVSYEQYF.

This clonotype appeared many times. The rearrangement links TRBV12-3 or TRBV12-4 to TRBJ1-1, with D possibly being TRBD1 (6 bases). CDR3 size: 15 residues. Between the trimmed V and J ends, which lost 6 bases and 0 bases, there was a span of 14 bases. The CDR3 protein is CASSHWDNVNTEAFF. The CDR3 coding sequence is TGTGCCAGCAGCCATTGGGACAATGTGAACACTGAAGCTTTCTTT.

This clonotype was observed once. The chain recombines TRBV30 with TRBJ2-7; D ambiguous. Deletions cut 0 bases from V and 5 bases from J, with 11 bases between. The CDR3 is made up of 13 amino acids. Germline V lookup: CDR1 GTSNPN, CDR2 SVGIG (reference sequence). CDR3 in DNA: TGTGCCTGGAGTGTACCCCCGGTCCACGAGCAGTACTTC. Its protein is CAWSVPPVHEQYF.

This clonotype was seen at least ten times. The V and J genes are TRBV7-8 and TRBJ2-7; D gene unclear. CDR3 size: 12 residues. The V gene lost 8 bases and the J gene lost 7 bases, with 15 bases spanning the gap. From germline, CDR1 is SGHVS and CDR2 FQNEAQ. The DNA of the CDR3 is TGTGCCAGCGGTACCCTTGGGCGGGAGCAGTACTTC. This sequence encodes CASGTLGREQYF.

The rearrangement uses TRBV6-1 and TRBJ1-1, with D tentatively TRBD1 (6 bases). Per germline, CDR1 MNHNS and CDR2 SASEGT. Trimming shortened V by 0 bases and J by 8 bases, and 7 bases separated the two germline ends. The CDR3 totals 12 residues. CDR3 region: CASSEATGEAFF. CDR3 DNA sequence: TGTGCCAGCAGTGAAGCTACAGGGGAAGCTTTCTTT.

This clonotype was counted at least ten times. V usage is TRBV28 and J usage is TRBJ1-3; D may be TRBD1 (6 bases). This CDR3 has 15 residues. V was clipped by 4 bases and J by 2 bases, with 12 bases between them. Germline CDR1 and CDR2: MDHEN and SYDVKM. The CDR3 bases are TGTGCCAGCAGTTATCCAGGGGTTGCTGGAAACACCATATATTTT. As protein: CASSYPGVAGNTIYF.